Below, 32 T cell receptor beta chains from the same sample are listed, as sequenced in a study of siplizumab effects on memory and regulatory T cells. Profiled with immunoSEQ multiplex PCR; TCRdb holds only in-frame clones, not every one. The sample includes about 120,000 clones, around 94% of them seen just once. The specimen was non-Treg CD4+ T cells sorted from blood. The source is a human donor in good health.

CDR3 coding DNA: TGTGCCAGCAGCCGACTCCCCTCACGAGAAAAACTGTTTTTT. Residues: CASSRLPSREKLFF. This chain uses TRBV9 with TRBJ1-4; D not certain. From germline, CDR1 is SGDLS and CDR2 YYNGEE. Trimming stripped 4 bases from V and 8 bases from J, with 15 bases between. The CDR3 has 14 amino acids.

This sequence joins TRBV5-4 and TRBJ1-5, with TRBD1 matching over 8 bases. The CDR3 spans 15 residues. V shed 4 bases, J shed 6 bases, and the junction held 9 bases outside the gene matches. Germline assignment: CDR1 SGHNT and CDR2 YYREEE (reference sequence). CDR3 nucleotides: TGTGCCAGCAGCCAGGACAGGGCATCGTTTCAGCCCCAGCATTTT. Protein: CASSQDRASFQPQHF. Based on the CDR3 plus reference TRBV5-4 and TRBJ1-5, the full variable domain is ETGVTQSPTHLIKTRGQQVTLRCSSQSGHNTVSWYQQALGQGPQFIFQYYREEENGRGNFPPRFSGLQFPNYSSELNVNALELDDSALYLCASSQDRASFQPQHFGDGTRLSIL.

This chain joins TRBV19 and TRBJ2-2; 8 bases are shared with TRBD2. This CDR3 region has 14 residues. The V gene end was trimmed by 5 bases and the J gene end by 6 bases; junction bases not matched to a gene: 5. Germline-derived CDR1 and CDR2 are LNHDA and SQIVND (reference sequence). The chain's CDR3 is CASSFETSAGELFF. The CDR3, as DNA: TGTGCCAGTAGTTTCGAGACTAGCGCCGGGGAGCTGTTTTTT.

V gene TRBV7-8 combines with J gene TRBJ2-5; TRBD1 aligns across 12 bases. The CDR3 spans 15 residues. Germline V gives CDR1 SGHVS, CDR2 FQNEAQ. The junction had 7 bases not matched to a gene; V was cut back by 7 bases and J by 4 bases. The CDR3 DNA reads as TGTGCCAGCACCCCGCCGGGACAGGGGGCAGAGACCCAGTACTTC. This translates into CASTPPGQGAETQYF.

The rearrangement uses TRBV5-4 and TRBJ2-5; TRBD1 might be the D (5 bases). V was trimmed by 0 bases and J by 1 base, leaving 7 bases between them. CDR1 and CDR2 (germline): SGHNT, YYREEE (reference sequence). The CDR3 runs to 14 residues. The CDR3 DNA reads TGTGCCAGCAGCTTGGCGACAGTCCAAGAGACCCAGTACTTC. Translation gives CASSLATVQETQYF.

This chain joins TRBV5-1 and TRBJ1-1, with unresolved D. The germline gives CDR1 SGHRS, CDR2 YFSETQ. Trimming stripped 0 bases from V and 2 bases from J, with 5 bases between. The CDR3 is 13 residues long. In DNA, the CDR3 is TGCGCCAGCAGCTTGGGTACCAACACTGAAGCTTTCTTT. This gives the protein CASSLGTNTEAFF.

The chain couples TRBV6-1 to TRBJ1-2; 7 bases agree with TRBD1. There are 13 residues in the CDR3. With V trimmed by 6 bases and J by 8 bases, 9 bases remained unmatched. The germline V gene has CDR1 MNHNS and CDR2 SASEGT. The CDR3 sequence: CASSGQGVGGYTF. CDR3 DNA sequence: TGTGCCAGCAGCGGTCAGGGGGTTGGGGGCTACACCTTC.

The CDR3 spells CATSRQGGQETQYF. For the CDR3, the DNA is TGTGCCACCTCCCGACAGGGCGGCCAAGAGACCCAGTACTTC. The V and J genes are TRBV25-1 and TRBJ2-5; TRBD1 agrees at 7 bases. Looked up from germline, CDR1 is MGHDK and CDR2 is SYGVNS. The CDR3 extends over 14 amino acids. V gave up 10 bases and J gave up 1 base; unmatched junction bases: 9.

The J gene is TRBJ1-1, the V gene TRBV10-1, with a possible D match to TRBD1 (6 bases). Germline V gives CDR1 WNHNN, CDR2 SYGVQD (reference sequence). This CDR3 has 14 residues. Trimming removed 8 bases at V and 2 bases at J, with 15 bases between. CDR3 coding DNA: TGCGCCAGCCGGGTAAGTGGGACAAACACTGAAGCTTTCTTT. Protein sequence: CASRVSGTNTEAFF.

The chain recombines TRBV7-9 with TRBJ1-1; TRBD1 agrees at 8 bases. CDR3 length: 14 residues. V shed 5 bases and J 5 bases; nucleotides not matched to a gene: 7. Germline V gene data show CDR1 as SEHNR and CDR2 as FQNEAQ (reference sequence). As DNA, the CDR3 is TGTGCCAGCAGCCTACAGGGGGTCGGGACTGAAGCTTTCTTT. Translating it yields CASSLQGVGTEAFF.

The chain links TRBV6-1 to TRBJ2-7; possibly TRBD1 for D (6 bases). V lost 8 bases to trimming and J lost 3 bases, with 14 bases between them. The CDR3 covers 13 residues. Germline assignment: CDR1 MNHNS and CDR2 SASEGT. As DNA, the CDR3 is TGTGCCAGCTGGACAGCCGAATACTACGAGCAGTACTTC. The encoded protein is CASWTAEYYEQYF.

The chain is built from TRBV27 and TRBJ2-1, with 9 bases aligning to TRBD1. The V gene's germline CDR1 is MNHEY and CDR2 SMNVEV (reference sequence). The ends lost 1 base at V and 5 bases at J; junction bases unmatched: 6. CDR3 length: 16 residues. DNA of the CDR3: TGTGCCAGCAGTTTATTCGGGACAGGGAGGAACAATGAGCAGTTCTTC. This codes for CASSLFGTGRNNEQFF.

This clone was recorded only once. The rearrangement uses TRBV2 and TRBJ1-4; D might be TRBD1 (6 bases). The CDR3 loop spans 13 amino acids. Germline CDR1 and CDR2: SNHLY and FYNNEI. V shed 8 bases and J shed 8 bases, with 15 bases lying between them. The CDR3 is CASRGGGKEKLFF. The CDR3 DNA reads TGTGCCAGCCGCGGAGGGGGTAAAGAAAAACTGTTTTTT.

V gene TRBV12-5 combines with J gene TRBJ2-5; a weak D match, TRBD1 (6 bases). Per germline, CDR1 LGHNT and CDR2 FRNRAP. The CDR3 is 14 residues long. The V and J ends lost 5 bases and 5 bases respectively, with 15 bases between them. Written as DNA, the CDR3 is TGTGCTAGTGGTGAAACAGGGCGAAGGGAGACCCAGTACTTC. It translates to CASGETGRRETQYF.

This clone was seen once. The rearrangement joins TRBV10-2 to TRBJ2-7; D is uncertain. Deletions cut 1 base from V and 0 bases from J, with 10 bases between. This CDR3 is 15 amino acids long. Germline V CDR1 and CDR2: WSHSY, SAAADI. The CDR3 sequence is CASSEFHGSSYEQYF. As DNA, the CDR3 is TGCGCCAGCAGTGAGTTCCACGGTTCCTCCTACGAGCAGTACTTC.

The rearrangement joins TRBV11-2 to TRBJ2-7; TRBD2 aligns across 8 bases. Germline loops: CDR1 SGHAT, CDR2 FQNNGV. V was clipped by 5 bases and J by 0 bases; unmatched bases: 6. The CDR3 loop spans 15 amino acids. CDR3 region: CASSRRGGSSYEQYF. CDR3 DNA sequence: TGTGCCAGCAGCCGACGGGGGGGGTCCTCCTACGAGCAGTACTTC.

V gene TRBV27 combines with J gene TRBJ1-4; D unclear. CDR1 and CDR2 (germline): MNHEY, SMNVEV (reference sequence). This CDR3 comprises 16 residues. Trimming shortened V by 0 bases and J by 8 bases, and 16 bases separated the two germline ends. CDR3 nucleotides: TGTGCCAGCAGTTTATCAATCCATAACAGTCGAGAAAAACTGTTTTTT. Its translation is CASSLSIHNSREKLFF.

The chain has TRBV5-1 and TRBJ2-1; no clear D. The CDR3 loop spans 14 amino acids. V shed 0 bases and J shed 3 bases, with 7 bases lying between them. The germline CDR1 and CDR2 sequences are SGHRS and YFSETQ. CDR3 sequence reads: CASSLADLYNEQFF. The DNA of the CDR3 is TGCGCCAGCAGCTTGGCCGACCTCTACAATGAGCAGTTCTTC.

This chain links TRBV9 with TRBJ2-3; 7 nucleotides match TRBD2. The trim removed 5 bases at V and 3 bases at J, leaving 3 bases unmatched. The CDR3 consists of 13 residues. Germline values: CDR1 SGDLS, CDR2 YYNGEE. Written as DNA, the CDR3 is TGTGCCAGCAGAAAGCGGGAAACAGATACGCAGTATTTT. Translated, it gives CASRKRETDTQYF.

The rearrangement uses TRBV23-1 and TRBJ1-5; 8 bases are shared with TRBD1. TRBV23-1 is annotated as an ORF whose role is uncertain. CDR3 size: 17 residues. V was clipped by 1 base and J by 3 bases; unmatched bases: 8. The CDR3 DNA follows: TGCGCCAGCAGTCAATTCAGGCACAGGGGGTTCAATCAGCCCCAGCATTTT. It codes for CASSQFRHRGFNQPQHF.

This clone appeared a single time. The rearrangement uses TRBV9 and TRBJ2-7; 10 bases agree with TRBD1. This CDR3 comprises 16 residues. Germline CDR1 reads SGDLS; CDR2 reads YYNGEE. V gave up 3 bases and J gave up 1 base; unmatched junction bases: 7. CDR3 loop: CASSGGGQGISYEQYF. Here the CDR3 DNA reads TGTGCCAGCAGCGGCGGGGGACAGGGGATATCCTACGAGCAGTACTTC.

The chain recombines TRBV5-5 with TRBJ2-2; D gene ambiguous. The germline CDR1 and CDR2 sequences are SGHKS and YYEKEE (reference sequence). Deletions cut 5 bases from V and 0 bases from J, with 14 bases between. There are 16 residues in the CDR3. Here the CDR3 DNA reads TGTGCCAGCAGGAAGCACCTAAACGCGAACACCGGGGAGCTGTTTTTT. Protein sequence: CASRKHLNANTGELFF.

The rearrangement links TRBV7-3 to TRBJ2-5; possibly TRBD2 for D (6 bases). Germline V gene lookup returns CDR1 SGHTA and CDR2 FQGTGA. V lost 2 bases and J 5 bases, leaving 9 bases between the germline ends. This CDR3 has 13 amino acids. CDR3 loop: CASSLAGWETQYF. The DNA of the CDR3 is TGTGCCAGCAGCTTAGCGGGATGGGAGACCCAGTACTTC.

The chain couples TRBV4-1 to TRBJ2-1; D tentatively reads TRBD1 or TRBD2 (5 bases each). Trimming removed 4 bases from V and 7 bases from J, with 14 bases in between. Germline V gives CDR1 MGHRA, CDR2 YSYEKL. The CDR3 has 14 amino acids. Here the CDR3 DNA reads TGCGCCAGCAGCCGGATGGGGGAGAGGAATGAGCAGTTCTTC. Translation: CASSRMGERNEQFF.

The V call is TRBV7-9, the J call TRBJ1-1; D is uncertain. This CDR3 has 13 amino acids. The germline V gene has CDR1 SEHNR and CDR2 FQNEAQ (reference sequence). Trimming pared 6 bases from V and 1 base from J, leaving 9 bases between. This CDR3 reads CASRFLENTEAFF. The CDR3 DNA is TGTGCCAGCAGATTTCTAGAGAACACTGAAGCTTTCTTT.

This chain connects TRBV11-3 to TRBJ2-5; D is undetermined. Germline V gene data show CDR1 as SGHNT and CDR2 as YENEEA. The CDR3 contains 13 residues. The V end was cut by 5 bases, the J end by 5 bases, with 12 bases between. Written as DNA, the CDR3 is TGTGCCAGCAGCCCAACCTCTAGGGAGACCCAGTACTTC. Protein: CASSPTSRETQYF. The full variable domain, completed using reference TRBV11-3 and TRBJ2-5, is EAGVVQSPRYKIIEKKQPVAFWCNPISGHNTLYWYLQNLGQGPELLIRYENEEAVDDSQLPKDRFSAERLKGVDSTLKIQPAELGDSAVYLCASSPTSRETQYFGPGTRLLVL.

The V and J genes are TRBV27 and TRBJ2-7; D is possibly TRBD2 (6 bases). V was trimmed by 10 bases and J by 1 base, leaving 14 bases between them. The CDR3 has 13 residues. CDR1 and CDR2 (germline): MNHEY, SMNVEV (reference sequence). The CDR3 DNA reads TGTGCCACTAGGAGGGTTGATTCCTACGAGCAGTACTTC. It is translated as CATRRVDSYEQYF.

The chain links TRBV30 to TRBJ2-1; D is uncertain. CDR3 length: 12 residues. V lost 4 bases, J lost 4 bases, and 8 bases lay in between. CDR1 is GTSNPN, CDR2 SVGIG, per germline (reference sequence). Written as DNA, the CDR3 is TGTGCCTGGAATCTAAGGTACAATGAGCAGTTCTTC. This sequence encodes CAWNLRYNEQFF.

CDR3 DNA: TGTGCCAGTAGGAAGACTTTTCGCACAGATACGCAGTATTTT. It encodes CASRKTFRTDTQYF. V gene TRBV19 combines with J gene TRBJ2-3; D ambiguous. The CDR3 has 14 amino acids. V lost 6 bases, J lost 1 base, and 11 bases lay in between. Germline V gene lookup returns CDR1 LNHDA and CDR2 SQIVND (reference sequence).

This rearrangement joins TRBV5-1 to TRBJ1-4, with TRBD1 as a possible D gene (5 bases). Germline CDR1 SGHRS, CDR2 YFSETQ. V was trimmed by 4 bases and J by 8 bases, leaving 15 bases between them. This CDR3 is built from 14 residues. Written as DNA, the CDR3 is TGCGCCAGCAGCCTCGATGGGGCGAGGGAAAAACTGTTTTTT. Translated: CASSLDGAREKLFF.

Here the CDR3 reads CASSEGGGTYEQYF. Written as DNA, the CDR3 is TGTGCCAGCAGTGAAGGCGGGGGTACCTACGAGCAGTACTTC. The V gene is TRBV2, the J gene TRBJ2-7; TRBD2 matches at 7 bases. Losses at the gene ends were 1 base for V and 2 bases for J; bases not matched to a gene: 2. The CDR3 is 14 residues long. CDR1 and CDR2 from the germline V gene are SNHLY and FYNNEI.

The chain links TRBV11-1 to TRBJ2-5; 13 nucleotides align to TRBD2. Losses at the gene ends were 5 bases for V and 9 bases for J; bases not matched to a gene: 9. The CDR3 loop spans 15 amino acids. Germline loops: CDR1 SGHAT, CDR2 FQDESV (reference sequence). CDR3 amino acids: CASSQGTSGNLAQYF. As DNA, the CDR3 is TGTGCCAGCAGCCAAGGGACTAGCGGGAACTTGGCCCAGTACTTC.